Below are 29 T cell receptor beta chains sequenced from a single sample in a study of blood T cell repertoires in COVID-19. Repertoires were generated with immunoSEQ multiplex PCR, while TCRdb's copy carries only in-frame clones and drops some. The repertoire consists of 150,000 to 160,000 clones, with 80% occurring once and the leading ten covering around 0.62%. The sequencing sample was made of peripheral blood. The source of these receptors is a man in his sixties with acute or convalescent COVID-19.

The CDR3 sequence is CASSFGGVTDTQYF. CDR3 sequence (DNA): TGTGCCAGTAGTTTCGGGGGGGTCACAGATACGCAGTATTTT. The genes are TRBV19 and TRBJ2-3; TRBD2 aligns across 8 bases. The V gene end was trimmed by 5 bases and the J gene end by 2 bases; junction bases not matched to a gene: 3. CDR3 length: 14 amino acids. Germline CDR1 reads LNHDA; CDR2 reads SQIVND (reference sequence). Together with reference TRBV19 and TRBJ2-3, the CDR3 gives the full variable domain: DGGITQSPKYLFRKEGQNVTLSCEQNLNHDAMYWYRQDPGQGLRLIYYSQIVNDFQKGDIAEGYSVSREKKESFPLTVTSAQKNPTAFYLCASSFGGVTDTQYFGPGTRLTVL.

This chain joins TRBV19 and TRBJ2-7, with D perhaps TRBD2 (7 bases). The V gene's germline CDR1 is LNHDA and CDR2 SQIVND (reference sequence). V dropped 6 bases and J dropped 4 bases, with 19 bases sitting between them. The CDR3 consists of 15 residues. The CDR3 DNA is TGTGCCAGTAGCTCAAAGGGAGGGGGATTATACGAGCAGTACTTC. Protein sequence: CASSSKGGGLYEQYF.

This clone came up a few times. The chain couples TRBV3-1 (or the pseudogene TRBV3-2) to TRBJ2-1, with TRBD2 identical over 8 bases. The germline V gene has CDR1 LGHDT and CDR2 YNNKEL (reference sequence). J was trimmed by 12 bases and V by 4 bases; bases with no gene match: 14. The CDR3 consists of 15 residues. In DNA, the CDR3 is TGTGCCAGCAGCCGGGAGTCTTCGGGAGGGGTGGGGCAGTTCTTC. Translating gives CASSRESSGGVGQFF.

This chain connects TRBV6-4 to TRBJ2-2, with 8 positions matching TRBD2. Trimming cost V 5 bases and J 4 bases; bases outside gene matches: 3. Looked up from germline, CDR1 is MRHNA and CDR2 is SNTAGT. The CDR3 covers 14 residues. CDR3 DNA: TGTGCCAGCAGTTATAGCGGGACCACCGGGGAGCTGTTTTTT. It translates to CASSYSGTTGELFF.

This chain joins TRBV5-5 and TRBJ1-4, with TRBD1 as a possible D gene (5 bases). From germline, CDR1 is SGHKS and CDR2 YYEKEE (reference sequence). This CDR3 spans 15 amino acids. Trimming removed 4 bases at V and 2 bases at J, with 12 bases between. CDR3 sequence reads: CASSRLGVTNEKLFF. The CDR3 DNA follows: TGTGCCAGCAGCCGGCTAGGGGTCACTAATGAAAAACTGTTTTTT.

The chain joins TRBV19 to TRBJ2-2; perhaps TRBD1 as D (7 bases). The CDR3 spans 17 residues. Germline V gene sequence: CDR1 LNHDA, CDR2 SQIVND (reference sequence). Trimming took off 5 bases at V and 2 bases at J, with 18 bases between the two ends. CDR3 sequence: CASSPLQGRSNTGELFF. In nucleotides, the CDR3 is TGTGCCAGTAGTCCCTTACAGGGGAGGTCAAACACCGGGGAGCTGTTTTTT.

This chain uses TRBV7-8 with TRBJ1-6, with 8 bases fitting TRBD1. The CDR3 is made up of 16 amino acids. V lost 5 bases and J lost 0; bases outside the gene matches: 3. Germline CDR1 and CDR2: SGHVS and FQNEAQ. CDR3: CASSPTGGSYNSPLHF. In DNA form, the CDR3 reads TGTGCCAGCAGCCCAACAGGGGGCTCCTATAATTCACCCCTCCACTTT.

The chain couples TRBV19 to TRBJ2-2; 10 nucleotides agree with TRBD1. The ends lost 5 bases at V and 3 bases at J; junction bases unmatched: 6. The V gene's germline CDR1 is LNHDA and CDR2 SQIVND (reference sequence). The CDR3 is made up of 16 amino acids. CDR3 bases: TGTGCCAGTAGTCTCTCCGGGACAGGGGACACCGGGGAGCTGTTTTTT. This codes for CASSLSGTGDTGELFF. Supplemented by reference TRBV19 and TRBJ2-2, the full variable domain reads DGGITQSPKYLFRKEGQNVTLSCEQNLNHDAMYWYRQDPGQGLRLIYYSQIVNDFQKGDIAEGYSVSREKKESFPLTVTSAQKNPTAFYLCASSLSGTGDTGELFFGEGSRLTVL.

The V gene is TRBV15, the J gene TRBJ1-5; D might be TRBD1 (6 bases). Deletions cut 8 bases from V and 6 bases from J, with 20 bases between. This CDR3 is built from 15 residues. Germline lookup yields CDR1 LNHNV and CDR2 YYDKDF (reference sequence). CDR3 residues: CATPPGVGVGQPQHF. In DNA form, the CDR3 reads TGTGCCACCCCCCCAGGGGTCGGGGTGGGTCAGCCCCAGCATTTT. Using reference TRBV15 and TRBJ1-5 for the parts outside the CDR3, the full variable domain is DAMVIQNPRYQVTQFGKPVTLSCSQTLNHNVMYWYQQKSSQAPKLLFHYYDKDFNNEADTPDNFQSRRPNTSFCFLDIRSPGLGDTAMYLCATPPGVGVGQPQHFGDGTRLSIL.

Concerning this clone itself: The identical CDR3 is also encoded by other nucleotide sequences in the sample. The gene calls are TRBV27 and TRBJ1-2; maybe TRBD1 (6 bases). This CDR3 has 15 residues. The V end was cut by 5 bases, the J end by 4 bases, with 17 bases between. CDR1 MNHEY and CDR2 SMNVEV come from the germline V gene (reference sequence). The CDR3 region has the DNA TGTGCCAGCAGTCCCCGAGACAGGCCAACCTATGGCTACACCTTC. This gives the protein CASSPRDRPTYGYTF.

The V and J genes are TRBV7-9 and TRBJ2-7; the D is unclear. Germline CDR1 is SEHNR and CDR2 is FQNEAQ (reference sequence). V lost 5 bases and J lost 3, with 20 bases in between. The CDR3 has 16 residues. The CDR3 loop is CASSLFGYGHNYEQYF. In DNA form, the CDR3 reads TGTGCCAGCAGCCTATTCGGGTACGGTCATAACTACGAGCAGTACTTC. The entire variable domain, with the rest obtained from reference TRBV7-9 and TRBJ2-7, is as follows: DTGVSQNPRHKITKRGQNVTFRCDPISEHNRLYWYRQTLGQGPEFLTYFQNEAQLEKSRLLSDRFSAERPKGSFSTLEIQRTEQGDSAMYLCASSLFGYGHNYEQYFGPGTRLTVT.

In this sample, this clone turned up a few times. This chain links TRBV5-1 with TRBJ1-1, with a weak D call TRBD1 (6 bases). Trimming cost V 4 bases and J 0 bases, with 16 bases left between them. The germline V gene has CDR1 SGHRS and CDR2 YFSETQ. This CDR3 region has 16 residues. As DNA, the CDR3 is TGCGCCAGCAGCAAGGACAGCACCAGCATGAACACTGAAGCTTTCTTT. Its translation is CASSKDSTSMNTEAFF.

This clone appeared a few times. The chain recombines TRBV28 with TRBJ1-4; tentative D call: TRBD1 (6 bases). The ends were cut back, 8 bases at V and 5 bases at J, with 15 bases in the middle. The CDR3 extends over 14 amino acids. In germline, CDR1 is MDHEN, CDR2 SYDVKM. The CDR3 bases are TGTGCCAGCGGAGACCAGGGGTTCAATGAAAAACTGTTTTTT. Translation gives CASGDQGFNEKLFF.

In DNA form, the CDR3 reads TGTGCCAGCAGCTCCGGGACAGGGGAGACCCAGTACTTC. Its protein product is CASSSGTGETQYF. V gene TRBV7-3 combines with J gene TRBJ2-5, with TRBD1 matching 9 bases. Germline CDR1 is SGHTA and CDR2 is FQGTGA. V lost 4 bases, J lost 5 bases, and 2 bases stayed unmatched. This CDR3 region has 13 residues.

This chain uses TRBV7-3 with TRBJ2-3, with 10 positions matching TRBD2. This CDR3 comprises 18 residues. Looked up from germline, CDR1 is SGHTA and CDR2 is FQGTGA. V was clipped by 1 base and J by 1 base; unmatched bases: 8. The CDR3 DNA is TGTGCCAGCAGCTTAAATGCTGGGGGGACTAGCGGCACAGATACGCAGTATTTT. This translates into CASSLNAGGTSGTDTQYF.

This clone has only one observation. CDR3 bases: TGTGCCAGCAGTGATCGGACAGGGGTCCCCAATCAGCCCCAGCATTTT. It encodes CASSDRTGVPNQPQHF. J is TRBJ1-5 and V is TRBV25-1; 9 bases are shared with TRBD1. The germline V gene has CDR1 MGHDK and CDR2 SYGVNS. The CDR3 has 16 amino acids. V gave up 3 bases and J gave up 3 bases; unmatched junction bases: 6. The entire variable domain, with the rest obtained from reference TRBV25-1 and TRBJ1-5, is as follows: EADIYQTPRYLVIGTGKKITLECSQTMGHDKMYWYQQDPGMELHLIHYSYGVNSTEKGDLSSESTVSRIRTEHFPLTLESARPSHTSQYLCASSDRTGVPNQPQHFGDGTRLSIL.

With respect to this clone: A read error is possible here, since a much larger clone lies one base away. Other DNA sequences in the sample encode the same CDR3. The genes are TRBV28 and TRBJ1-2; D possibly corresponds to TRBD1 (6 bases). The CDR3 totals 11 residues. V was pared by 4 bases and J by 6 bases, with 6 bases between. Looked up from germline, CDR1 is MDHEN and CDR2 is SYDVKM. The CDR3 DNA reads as TGTGCCAGCAGTTACAGGGATGGCTACACCTTC. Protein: CASSYRDGYTF.

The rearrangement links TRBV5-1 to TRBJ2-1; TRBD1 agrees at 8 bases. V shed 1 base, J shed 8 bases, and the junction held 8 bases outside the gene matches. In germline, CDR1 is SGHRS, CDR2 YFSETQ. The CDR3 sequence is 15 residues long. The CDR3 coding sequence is TGCGCCAGCAGCTTGACAGGGGGATTTAGAGATGAGCAGTTCTTC. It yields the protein CASSLTGGFRDEQFF.

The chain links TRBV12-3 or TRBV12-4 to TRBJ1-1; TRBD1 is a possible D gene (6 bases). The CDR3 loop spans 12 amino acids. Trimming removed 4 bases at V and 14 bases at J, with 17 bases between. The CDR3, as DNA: TGTGCCAGCAGTTCTCGGGGGGCCCAGGTCTTCTTT. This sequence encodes CASSSRGAQVFF.

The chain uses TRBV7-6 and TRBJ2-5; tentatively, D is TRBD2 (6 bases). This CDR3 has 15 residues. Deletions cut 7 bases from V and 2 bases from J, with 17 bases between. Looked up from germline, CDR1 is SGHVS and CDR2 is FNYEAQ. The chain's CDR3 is CASTLTRGPQETQYF. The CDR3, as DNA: TGTGCCAGCACCCTAACGCGGGGCCCTCAAGAGACCCAGTACTTC.

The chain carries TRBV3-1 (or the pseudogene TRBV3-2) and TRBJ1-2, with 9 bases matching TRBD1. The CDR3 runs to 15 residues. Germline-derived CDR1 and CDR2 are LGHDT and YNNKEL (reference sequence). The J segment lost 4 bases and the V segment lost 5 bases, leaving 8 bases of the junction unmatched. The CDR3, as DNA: TGTGCCAGCAGCTCCGGACAGGGGCCCCCCTATGGCTACACCTTC. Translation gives CASSSGQGPPYGYTF.

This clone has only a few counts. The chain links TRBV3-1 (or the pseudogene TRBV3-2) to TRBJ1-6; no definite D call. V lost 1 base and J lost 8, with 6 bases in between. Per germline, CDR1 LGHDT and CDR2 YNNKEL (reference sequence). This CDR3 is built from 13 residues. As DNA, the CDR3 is TGTGCCAGCAGCCAAGTTACGGATTCACCCCTCCACTTT. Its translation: CASSQVTDSPLHF.

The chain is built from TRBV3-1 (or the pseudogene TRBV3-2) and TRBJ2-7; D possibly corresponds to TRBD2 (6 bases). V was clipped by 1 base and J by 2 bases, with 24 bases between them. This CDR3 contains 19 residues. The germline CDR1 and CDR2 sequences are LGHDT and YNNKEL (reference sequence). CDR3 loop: CASSQALLGAGGIPYEQYF. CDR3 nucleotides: TGTGCCAGCAGCCAAGCGCTTTTGGGCGCAGGAGGGATCCCCTACGAGCAGTACTTC.

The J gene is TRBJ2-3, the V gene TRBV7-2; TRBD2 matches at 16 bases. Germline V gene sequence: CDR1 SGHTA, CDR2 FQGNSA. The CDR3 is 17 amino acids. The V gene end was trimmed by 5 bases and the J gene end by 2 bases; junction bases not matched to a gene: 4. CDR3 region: CASSRGLAGGLTDTQYF. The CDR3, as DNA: TGTGCCAGCAGCCGGGGACTAGCGGGGGGGCTCACAGATACGCAGTATTTT.

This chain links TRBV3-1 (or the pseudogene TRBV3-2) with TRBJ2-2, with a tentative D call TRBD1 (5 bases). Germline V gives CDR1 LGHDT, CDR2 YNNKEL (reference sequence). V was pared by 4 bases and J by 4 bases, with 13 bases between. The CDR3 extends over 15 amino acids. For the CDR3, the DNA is TGTGCCAGCAGCCCTCAGGGCGGAGTCACCGGGGAGCTGTTTTTT. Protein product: CASSPQGGVTGELFF.

Here the CDR3 DNA reads TGTGCCAGCAGTGAAGGTCAGGCAGCTAACTATGGCTACACCTTC. It codes for CASSEGQAANYGYTF. The chain carries TRBV2 and TRBJ1-2; no reliable D call. The CDR3 length is 15 residues. The ends were cut back, 1 base at V and 0 bases at J, with 9 bases in the middle. The germline V gene encodes CDR1 SNHLY and CDR2 FYNNEI. Variable domain in full (rest from reference TRBV2 and TRBJ1-2): EPEVTQTPSHQVTQMGQEVILRCVPISNHLYFYWYRQILGQKVEFLVSFYNNEISEKSEIFDDQFSVERPDGSNFTLKIRSTKLEDSAMYFCASSEGQAANYGYTFGSGTRLTVV.

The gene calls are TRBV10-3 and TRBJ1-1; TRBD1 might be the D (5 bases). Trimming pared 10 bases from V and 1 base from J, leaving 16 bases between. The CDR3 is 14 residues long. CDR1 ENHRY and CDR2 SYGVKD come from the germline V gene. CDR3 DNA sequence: TGTGCCACCCGCGGGGGACTCCCGAACACTGAAGCTTTCTTT. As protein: CATRGGLPNTEAFF.

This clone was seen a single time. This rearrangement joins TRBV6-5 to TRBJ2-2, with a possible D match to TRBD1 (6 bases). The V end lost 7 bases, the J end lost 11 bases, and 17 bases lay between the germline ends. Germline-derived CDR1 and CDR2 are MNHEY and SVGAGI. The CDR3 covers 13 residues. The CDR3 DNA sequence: TGTGCCAGCACCTTACGAACAGGGAGTGAGCTGTTTTTT. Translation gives CASTLRTGSELFF.

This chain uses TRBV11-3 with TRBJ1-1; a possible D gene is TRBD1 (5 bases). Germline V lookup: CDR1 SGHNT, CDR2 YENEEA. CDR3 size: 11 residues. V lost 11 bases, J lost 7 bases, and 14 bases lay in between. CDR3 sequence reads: CALRGHDEAFF. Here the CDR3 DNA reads TGTGCCCTAAGGGGCCACGATGAAGCTTTCTTT.